This T cell receptor (beta chain) was obtained from a study of blood T cells in healthy people across ages (dated by TCRdb to between 2015 and 2017). About the study as a whole: In model experiments, template switching captured roughly one uniquely barcoded TCR beta cDNA molecule for every two T cells. Age-related changes in TCR beta repertoire diversity were measured in the study by deep sequencing normalized with unique cDNA molecular identifiers. For two donors (one aged 18 to 29 and one aged 80 or older), the study analyzed two additional independent replicas of 1 million unique cDNA reads from the same blood draw. Donors of different ages were randomly distributed across sequencing lanes to avoid experimental bias. The donors were split into four age groups: young (average around 15 years), middle-aged (39), aged (more than 60) and long-lived (under 85).

Preparation of the library involved 5' RACE. Sequencer: Illumina HiSeq 2500. The second PCR ran for roughly 7 to 12 cycles and used a J-beta primer mix along with a sample-barcoded 5' primer. A template-switch 5' adaptor carrying 12 random nucleotides introduced a unique molecular identifier onto each TCR beta cDNA molecule. Each sample yielded at least 3 million CDR3-containing paired-end reads. First-strand cDNA synthesis was performed from all RNA using the Mint cDNA synthesis kit, with priming by a TRBC-specific oligonucleotide. After uracil-DNA glycosylase treatment, a first 18-cycle PCR used universal primers M1SS and BC2_uni_R on all cDNA. In the authors' own workflow: For normalization, 1 million high-quality reads, each with a distinct molecular identifier, were randomly selected from each sample. Reads sharing molecular identifiers were discarded rather than binned into consensus sequences. CDR3 identification, clonotype clustering and error correction used MiTCR with a Q25 quality threshold and the strictest error-elimination algorithm. Lower-bound total TCR beta diversity was estimated with a nonparametric unseen species model using Euler transformation. TCRdb's own reprocessing of the public reads used fastp at Q25 and MiXCR and kept productive beta chains. A single entry per CDR3 protein holds the most common genes and DNA from its merged rows. The V and J calls come from TCRdb's annotation, not from the publication. Across this sample there are about 620,000 distinct CDR3 sequences, with approximately 52% seen only once. The ten top clones hold approximately 13% of the sample.

Worth noting for this clonotype: Its antigen remains undetermined. Germline and junction disagree at one end, which may indicate a read error.

Systemically healthy Caucasian individuals from Russia, some 36 in total and aged about 6 to 95 years, were included as donors. Each donor gave 8 to 10 milliliters of peripheral blood, drawn into EDTA-treated Vacutainer tubes. Ficoll-Paque density-gradient centrifugation was used to isolate PBMCs, with at least 6 million obtained per sample. Total RNA was extracted from PBMCs with Trizol reagent, with at least 5.5 micrograms obtained per sample. The percentages of naive CD45RAhigh/CD27high T cells were determined by flow cytometry on a PBMC aliquot from every donor. On the study overall, not on this receptor specifically: Donor CMV infection status was unknown, potentially confounding age-related changes in expanded clonotypes. Estimates of total diversity based on one million sequenced T cells were considered lower bounds and underestimates. Compared with the aged group, the long-lived group had more naive CD4+ T cells, fewer expanded clones and increased TCR diversity, a pattern suggesting age selection. Observed TCR beta diversity correlated strongly with the percentage of naive T cells measured by flow cytometry. Conclusive comparison of naive and antigen-experienced compartments was prevented by the profiling of bulk unsorted PBMCs. As age increased, observed TCR beta diversity per million T cells dropped in a roughly linear way, and a significant reduction was already evident by age 40.

Taken from the germline V gene (reference sequence), the CDR1 and CDR2 loops are DFQATT and SNEGSKA. The CDR3 runs 13 residues from the cysteine to the phenylalanine. Solely the CDR3 DNA is kept, with 39 bases framed from the first base. The clonotype originates from an elderly woman in good health. The sequence is built from TRBV20-1 and TRBJ1-4; TRBD1 might be the D gene, on 5 matching bases. Sequenced sample: blood. CDR3 reads: CSARRDGNGKLFF. The DNA is TGCAGTGCTAGACGGGACGGGAATGGAAAACTGTTTTTT.